Listed here is a single TCR beta chain. Its antigen remains undetermined. Per-nucleotide qualities are absent, and no much larger clonotype sits a single base away. This sample was taken from a study of T cell responses to AZD1222 COVID-19 vaccine listed by TCRdb under 2021. Context from the whole study: AZD1222 recipients given second doses at about 4 weeks or at about 12 weeks were pooled, since spike-specific TCR depth and breadth were not found to differ between the two schedules. A total of 230 to 250 trial participants underwent TCR sequencing, of whom about 200 had received two doses of AZD1222 and about 25 had received two doses of the MenACWY control vaccine. Trial participants were enrolled by age into 18-55, 56-69 and 70-plus year subgroups, with roughly 150, 30 and 60 TCR-sequenced participants respectively. General conclusions and limits of the study: Most participants were white British and females outnumbered males, and the authors suggested that clonal diversity may have been underestimated. The whole spike protein was spanned by vaccine-associated CD4 TCRs, and dominant responses were seen in regions 160-218 and 743-854. Epitopes outside the regions mutated in the B.1.351 and B.1.1.7 variants were reportedly recognized by nearly half of the unique spike-specific TCRs. No day 14 peak-response samples were available, so repertoires were characterized only after the peak T cell response. The 56-69-year group was small, and its depth increase did not reach significance, likely because of low power. After two AZD1222 doses, both the breadth and the depth of spike-specific TCRs were significantly higher than at day 0 and than in MenACWY recipients. Conclusions about previously exposed vaccinees were limited because only six AZD1222 recipients were SARS-CoV-2 seropositive at baseline.

The label giving this sample's time point can be read as: baseline before first vaccination. The vaccinee samples were drawn from two UK trials, COV001 and COV002, one of which was a single-blind randomized controlled phase 2/3 trial testing AZD1222 (ChAdOx1 nCoV-19) in healthy adults. Trial participant PBMC samples were collected at day 0 and day 28 after the second dose for TCRbeta chain sequencing. The CDR3 regions of human TCRbeta chains were analyzed by immunosequencing. Under the source paper's analysis protocol: TCRs in the repertoires were matched against a reference library of SARS-CoV-2-specific TCRs that had been generated with the MIRA antigen-specificity platform. Breadth meant the fraction of unique TCRs that were SARS-CoV-2-associated, whereas depth meant the fraction of total T cells that were SARS-CoV-2-associated. Using the MIRA data, each spike-specific TCR was assigned both to the spike region to which the TCR was reactive and to a CD4 or CD8 class. Log10-transformed breadth and depth values were compared by one-way ANOVA with Sidak's multiple comparisons tests. Sourced from immuneACCESS, this table was stored by TCRdb with only in-frame sequences that have V and J called. A share of the clones is absent; for the studies checked, an unresolved V gene accounts for under half, and the remainder has no known explanation. Clonal size and the V and J genes are those of that table, whereas D and trimming came from the DNA. The sample yields around 120,000 clones; around 94% were counted once. 2.2% of the sample comes from the top ten.

Reading the germline V gene gives CDR1 MNHNS and CDR2 SASEGT. The CDR3 goes from the cysteine to the phenylalanine over 14 residues. The entry retains the CDR3 DNA only, 42 bases that are in frame from base 1. V has 3 bases trimmed and J has 5 bases trimmed; junction bases matching no gene number 5. This sequence was found in an adult in good health. Sample: peripheral blood, taken on day 0 of AZD1222 vaccination. Recombination joined TRBV6-1 with TRBJ1-2; the central 8 bases match TRBD1. DNA sequence: TGTGCCAGCAGTGAGGGGACAGGTATTTATGGCTACACCTTC. Translated, it reads CASSEGTGIYGYTF.